The clone carrying this T cell receptor (beta chain) was seen at least ten times. The antigen is undetermined. These data originate in a study of spatial heterogeneity in lung cancer. Study-wide background: Detection of beta-chain sequences consistently exceeded that of alpha-chain sequences. There were, on average, more than 9.5 raw-read appearances for each unique TCR and UMI combination. Study results and limitations: The appearance of ubiquitous expanded tumor TCRs in blood was greater at resection than follow-up.

CDR1 is WSHSY, CDR2 SAAADI, per germline. The CDR3 totals 12 residues. V dropped 5 bases and J dropped 5 bases, with 9 bases sitting between them. Via MiXCR, TCRdb re-called the 5' RACE reads, giving one row per CDR3 protein. The repertoire holds around 41,000 distinct CDR3 sequences, roughly 20% seen once, with about 7.2% in the top ten. The time point is: blood at routine non-recurrence follow-up after resection. The chain employs TRBV10-2 and TRBJ2-5; no firm D call. This TCR came from a female donor with early-stage non-small cell lung cancer. This sample comprised PBMCs, obtained at follow-up. The CDR3 is CASSSQWETQYF. CDR3 coding DNA: TGCGCCAGCAGTAGTCAGTGGGAGACCCAGTACTTC.